This TCR beta chain stems from a study of blood T cells in healthy people across ages. Together with a sample-barcoded 5' primer, a J-beta primer mix was included in a second PCR lasting about 6 to 11 cycles. MiXCR, applied by TCRdb to the 5' RACE reads, yields one record per CDR3 protein. The data show approximately 900,000 distinct CDR3 sequences, about 29% seen once. CDR1 and CDR2 (germline): DFQATT, SNEGSKA (reference sequence). Trimming took off 4 bases at V and 4 bases at J, with 20 bases between the two ends. CDR3 length equals 16 residues. The sample was also reused in another study, on T cells of mothers and their children.

Input material: blood. The chain couples TRBV20-1 to TRBJ1-5; the D gene is possibly TRBD1 (5 bases). The receptor was derived from a middle-aged woman in good health. The CDR3 sequence: CSANPSRVRENQPQHF. In nucleotides, the CDR3 is TGCAGTGCTAACCCAAGCAGGGTTAGGGAGAATCAGCCCCAGCATTTT.